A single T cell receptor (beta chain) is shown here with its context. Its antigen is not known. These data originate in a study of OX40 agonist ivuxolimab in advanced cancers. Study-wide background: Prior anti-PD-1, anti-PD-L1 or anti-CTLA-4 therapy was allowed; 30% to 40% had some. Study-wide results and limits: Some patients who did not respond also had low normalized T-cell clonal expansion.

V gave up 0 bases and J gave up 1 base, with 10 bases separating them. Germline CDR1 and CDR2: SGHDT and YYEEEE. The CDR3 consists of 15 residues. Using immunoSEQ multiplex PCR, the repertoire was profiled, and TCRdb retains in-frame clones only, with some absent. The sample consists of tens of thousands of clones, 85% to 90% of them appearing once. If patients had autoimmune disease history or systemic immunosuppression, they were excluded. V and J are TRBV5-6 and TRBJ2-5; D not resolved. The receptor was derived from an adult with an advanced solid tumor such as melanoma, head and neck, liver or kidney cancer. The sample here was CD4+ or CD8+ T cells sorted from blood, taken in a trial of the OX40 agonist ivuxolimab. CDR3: CASSLVALGQETQYF. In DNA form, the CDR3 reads TGTGCCAGCAGCTTGGTGGCGCTGGGCCAAGAGACCCAGTACTTC.